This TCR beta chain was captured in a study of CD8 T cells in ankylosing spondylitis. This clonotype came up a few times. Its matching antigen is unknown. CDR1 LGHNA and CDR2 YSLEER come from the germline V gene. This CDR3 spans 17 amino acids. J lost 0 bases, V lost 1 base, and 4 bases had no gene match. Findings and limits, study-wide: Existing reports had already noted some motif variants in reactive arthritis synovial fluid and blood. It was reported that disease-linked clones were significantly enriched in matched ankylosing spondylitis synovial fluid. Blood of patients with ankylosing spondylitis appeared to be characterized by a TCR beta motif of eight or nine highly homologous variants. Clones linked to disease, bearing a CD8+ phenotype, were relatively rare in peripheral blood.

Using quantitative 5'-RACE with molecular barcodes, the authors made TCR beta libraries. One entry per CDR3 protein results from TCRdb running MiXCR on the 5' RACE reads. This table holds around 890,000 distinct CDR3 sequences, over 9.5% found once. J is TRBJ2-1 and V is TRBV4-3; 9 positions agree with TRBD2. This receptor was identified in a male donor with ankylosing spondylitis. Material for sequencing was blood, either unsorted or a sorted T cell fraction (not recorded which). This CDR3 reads CASSQGAGGPSYNEQFF. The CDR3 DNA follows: TGCGCCAGCAGCCAAGGGGCGGGAGGGCCCTCCTACAATGAGCAGTTCTTC.